These T cell receptor beta chains were read from a single sample in a study of CD8 T cells in Susac syndrome. TCRdb fed the immunoSEQ multiplex PCR reads into MiXCR, producing one record per CDR3 protein. The sample lists some 120,000 distinct CDR3 sequences, more than 85% occurring once. The sequenced material came from CD8+ T cells from PBMCs. These receptors all stem from a human donor with multiple sclerosis. Both conserved end residues are part of each CDR3. The order of the fields is J gene, V gene, clone size, D gene, CDR3 DNA, CDR3 protein. The D gene is left open where the match is weak. Clone sizes are given selectively: once, few, many, or a class where the clone is expanded.

J gene: TRBJ2-2
V gene: TRBV2
clone size: NA
D gene: NA
CDR3 DNA: TGTGCCAGCAGTGAAGAAAGAGGGGTCCCCACCGGGGAGCTGTTTTTT
CDR3 protein: CASSEERGVPTGELFF

J gene: TRBJ2-1
V gene: TRBV3-1
clone size: NA
D gene: TRBD1
CDR3 DNA: TGTGCCAGCAGCCGGACAGGGGCCCCAACCTACAATGAGCAGTTCTTC
CDR3 protein: CASSRTGAPTYNEQFF

J gene: TRBJ1-4
V gene: TRBV27
clone size: NA
D gene: TRBD1
CDR3 DNA: TGTGCCAGCAGTTTATCGCGACAGGGTGAACTGTTTTTT
CDR3 protein: CASSLSRQGELFF

J gene: TRBJ1-1
V gene: TRBV7-9
clone size: few
D gene: TRBD1
CDR3 DNA: TGTGCCAGCAGCCCCGACAGGGGCAACACTGAAGCGTTCTTT
CDR3 protein: CASSPDRGNTEAFF

J gene: TRBJ1-1
V gene: TRBV5-6
clone size: NA
D gene: NA
CDR3 DNA: TGTGCCAGCAGCTTGTTAACGGGGAACACTGAAGCTTTCTTT
CDR3 protein: CASSLLTGNTEAFF

J gene: TRBJ2-3
V gene: TRBV7-3
clone size: NA
D gene: NA
CDR3 DNA: TGTGCCAGCAGCTCCCGCGACAAGGAGGGTACGCAGTATTTT
CDR3 protein: CASSSRDKEGTQYF

J gene: TRBJ1-2
V gene: TRBV24-1
clone size: NA
D gene: NA
CDR3 DNA: TGTGCCACCAGTGAGCCAGGAGGCTATGGCTACACCTTC
CDR3 protein: CATSEPGGYGYTF

J gene: TRBJ1-2
V gene: TRBV7-9
clone size: NA
D gene: NA
CDR3 DNA: TGTGCCAGCCGCTACCGGCTCTATGGCTACACCTTC
CDR3 protein: CASRYRLYGYTF

J gene: TRBJ2-3
V gene: TRBV27
clone size: NA
D gene: NA
CDR3 DNA: TGTGCCAGCAGAGGTCCCACTACAGGGTTTCCCACAGATACGCAGTATTTT
CDR3 protein: CASRGPTTGFPTDTQYF

J gene: TRBJ1-1
V gene: TRBV12-3/TRBV12-4
clone size: NA
D gene: NA
CDR3 DNA: TGTGCCAGCAGTTTGGCGGGTATGAACACTGAAGCTTTCTTT
CDR3 protein: CASSLAGMNTEAFF

J gene: TRBJ2-3
V gene: TRBV9
clone size: NA
D gene: NA
CDR3 DNA: TGTGCCAGCAGCGTAGCGGGGTCTAGCACAGATACGCAGTATTTT
CDR3 protein: CASSVAGSSTDTQYF

J gene: TRBJ2-1
V gene: TRBV5-6
clone size: NA
D gene: NA
CDR3 DNA: TGTGCCAGCAGCTCAGGGACGCCCGGCTATGAGCAGTTCTTC
CDR3 protein: CASSSGTPGYEQFF

J gene: TRBJ2-7
V gene: TRBV13
clone size: NA
D gene: NA
CDR3 DNA: TGTGCCAGCAGCCAACTTGTTACGGGGCAGTACTTC
CDR3 protein: CASSQLVTGQYF

J gene: TRBJ1-1
V gene: TRBV4-1
clone size: once
D gene: TRBD1
CDR3 DNA: TGCGCCAGCAGCCAAGGGACAGGGGACCGCATGAACACTGAAGCTTTCTTT
CDR3 protein: CASSQGTGDRMNTEAFF

J gene: TRBJ1-2
V gene: TRBV15
clone size: NA
D gene: NA
CDR3 DNA: TGTGCCACCAGTCCCATGCTAGGTGAGACCTACTATGGCTACACCTTC
CDR3 protein: CATSPMLGETYYGYTF

J gene: TRBJ2-3
V gene: TRBV5-1
clone size: NA
D gene: TRBD1
CDR3 DNA: TGCGCCAGCAGCTGGACAGGGGCCCGGAACACAGATACGCAGTATTTT
CDR3 protein: CASSWTGARNTDTQYF

J gene: TRBJ2-6
V gene: TRBV6-1
clone size: NA
D gene: NA
CDR3 DNA: TGTGCCAGTCAGGGGGGCACTGGGGCCAACGTCCTGACTTTC
CDR3 protein: CASQGGTGANVLTF

J gene: TRBJ2-7
V gene: TRBV3-1
clone size: NA
D gene: NA
CDR3 DNA: TGTGCCAGCAGCCATTATGGGCAGGCTGGTTATCGGGAGCAGTACTTC
CDR3 protein: CASSHYGQAGYREQYF

J gene: TRBJ1-6
V gene: TRBV9
clone size: NA
D gene: NA
CDR3 DNA: TGTGCCAGCAGCGTAGGGGGAGAGTATAATTCACCCCTCCACTTT
CDR3 protein: CASSVGGEYNSPLHF

J gene: TRBJ2-5
V gene: TRBV7-9
clone size: NA
D gene: TRBD2
CDR3 DNA: TGTGCCAGCAGCCCCAAGATGGCGGGAGACCGAGAGACCCAGTACTTC
CDR3 protein: CASSPKMAGDRETQYF

J gene: TRBJ2-7
V gene: TRBV27
clone size: NA
D gene: TRBD1
CDR3 DNA: TGTGCCAGCAGTCTCCGGACAGGAACCCACGAGCAGTACTTC
CDR3 protein: CASSLRTGTHEQYF

J gene: TRBJ2-2
V gene: TRBV2
clone size: NA
D gene: NA
CDR3 DNA: TGTGCCAGCAGTCCCTCTATGAACACCGGGGAGCTGTTTTTT
CDR3 protein: CASSPSMNTGELFF

J gene: TRBJ1-1
V gene: TRBV27
clone size: NA
D gene: NA
CDR3 DNA: TGTGCCAGCAGTTTATCGAACAGAGGTGACACTGAAGCTTTCTTT
CDR3 protein: CASSLSNRGDTEAFF

J gene: TRBJ2-1
V gene: TRBV20-1
clone size: NA
D gene: TRBD2
CDR3 DNA: TGCAGTGCTAGAGACGGGACTAGCGGGGACCCATTTGAGCAGTTCTTC
CDR3 protein: CSARDGTSGDPFEQFF

J gene: TRBJ2-3
V gene: TRBV10-3
clone size: NA
D gene: TRBD2
CDR3 DNA: TGTGCCATCAGTGAACAGCGGGGGACAACAGATACGCAGTATTTT
CDR3 protein: CAISEQRGTTDTQYF

J gene: TRBJ2-7
V gene: TRBV28
clone size: NA
D gene: NA
CDR3 DNA: TGTGCCAGCAGTTTAAGAGGGGACGAGCAGTACTTC
CDR3 protein: CASSLRGDEQYF

J gene: TRBJ2-2
V gene: TRBV9
clone size: NA
D gene: NA
CDR3 DNA: TGTGCCAGCAGCGTAGGAGCCACCGGGGAGCTGTTTTTT
CDR3 protein: CASSVGATGELFF

J gene: TRBJ2-5
V gene: TRBV30
clone size: NA
D gene: NA
CDR3 DNA: TGTGCCTGGAGCGACCCGACAGTAGGGTACCAAGAGACCCAGTACTTC
CDR3 protein: CAWSDPTVGYQETQYF

J gene: TRBJ1-1
V gene: TRBV9
clone size: few
D gene: NA
CDR3 DNA: TGTGCCAGCAGTGACAGGACCAACACTGAAGCTTTCTTT
CDR3 protein: CASSDRTNTEAFF

J gene: TRBJ1-1
V gene: TRBV20-1
clone size: NA
D gene: NA
CDR3 DNA: TGCAGTGCTAGAGATCGTTTAGGCGGCAACACTGAAGCTTTCTTT
CDR3 protein: CSARDRLGGNTEAFF

J gene: TRBJ1-5
V gene: TRBV20-1
clone size: NA
D gene: NA
CDR3 DNA: TGCAGTGCTAGAGACTATGGGAGTTATCAGCCCCAGCATTTT
CDR3 protein: CSARDYGSYQPQHF

J gene: TRBJ1-1
V gene: TRBV11-2
clone size: NA
D gene: NA
CDR3 DNA: TGTGCCAGCAGCTTAGTCACTCGGGGGCTCGGCACTGAAGCTTTCTTT
CDR3 protein: CASSLVTRGLGTEAFF

J gene: TRBJ1-2
V gene: TRBV7-7
clone size: NA
D gene: NA
CDR3 DNA: TGTGCCAGCAGCCAACACCAGGGATTGGACACCTTC
CDR3 protein: CASSQHQGLDTF

J gene: TRBJ2-7
V gene: TRBV7-9
clone size: few
D gene: NA
CDR3 DNA: TGTGCCAGCAGCTTAAGCAGGAGCCTACCCTACGAGCAGTACTTC
CDR3 protein: CASSLSRSLPYEQYF

J gene: TRBJ1-3
V gene: TRBV4-1
clone size: NA
D gene: NA
CDR3 DNA: TGCGCCTGCAAGGACGGCGAGTCTGGAAACACCATATATTTT
CDR3 protein: CACKDGESGNTIYF

J gene: TRBJ1-1
V gene: TRBV5-6
clone size: NA
D gene: TRBD1
CDR3 DNA: TGTGCCAGCAGCGGAGACAGGGTGTCAGCTTTCTTT
CDR3 protein: CASSGDRVSAFF

J gene: TRBJ1-2
V gene: TRBV20-1
clone size: NA
D gene: TRBD1
CDR3 DNA: TGCAGTGCTAGAGATCAGGGGGGGGCGCACTATGGCTACACCTTC
CDR3 protein: CSARDQGGAHYGYTF

J gene: TRBJ1-1
V gene: TRBV19
clone size: NA
D gene: NA
CDR3 DNA: TGTGCCAGTAGTATATTAACCCAGGCGAGTGACACTGAAGCTTTCTTT
CDR3 protein: CASSILTQASDTEAFF

J gene: TRBJ2-7
V gene: TRBV13
clone size: once
D gene: TRBD1
CDR3 DNA: TGTGCCAGCAGCTTAGTACGGACAGGGTCTGGGAACGAGCAGTACTTC
CDR3 protein: CASSLVRTGSGNEQYF

J gene: TRBJ2-7
V gene: TRBV5-1
clone size: few
D gene: NA
CDR3 DNA: TGCGCCTCTCACATCGGGGACTCCTACGAGCAGTACTTC
CDR3 protein: CASHIGDSYEQYF

J gene: TRBJ2-1
V gene: TRBV20-1
clone size: NA
D gene: TRBD2
CDR3 DNA: TGCAGTGCACCTAGCGGGGGCCGTATGAACAATGAGCAGTTCTTC
CDR3 protein: CSAPSGGRMNNEQFF

J gene: TRBJ1-2
V gene: TRBV6-1
clone size: once
D gene: NA
CDR3 DNA: TGTGCCAGCGGGCCTCCGAGGGGAGGCTATGGCTACACCTTC
CDR3 protein: CASGPPRGGYGYTF

J gene: TRBJ2-3
V gene: TRBV4-1
clone size: NA
D gene: TRBD1
CDR3 DNA: TGCGCCAGCAGCCAAGATGGACACAGGGGGGCTAGCACAGATACGCAGTATTTT
CDR3 protein: CASSQDGHRGASTDTQYF

J gene: TRBJ2-1
V gene: TRBV15
clone size: NA
D gene: TRBD2
CDR3 DNA: TGTGCCACCAGCCCCCGACTAGCGGGAGCTTACAATGAGCAGTTCTTC
CDR3 protein: CATSPRLAGAYNEQFF

J gene: TRBJ2-7
V gene: TRBV5-1
clone size: NA
D gene: TRBD2
CDR3 DNA: TGCGCCAGCAGCATGACTAGCGGGGGGACCTACGAGCAGTACTTC
CDR3 protein: CASSMTSGGTYEQYF

J gene: TRBJ2-7
V gene: TRBV9
clone size: NA
D gene: TRBD2
CDR3 DNA: TGTGCCAGCAGCGGGGGGGTCGGACTAGCGAGGTACGAGCAGTACTTC
CDR3 protein: CASSGGVGLARYEQYF